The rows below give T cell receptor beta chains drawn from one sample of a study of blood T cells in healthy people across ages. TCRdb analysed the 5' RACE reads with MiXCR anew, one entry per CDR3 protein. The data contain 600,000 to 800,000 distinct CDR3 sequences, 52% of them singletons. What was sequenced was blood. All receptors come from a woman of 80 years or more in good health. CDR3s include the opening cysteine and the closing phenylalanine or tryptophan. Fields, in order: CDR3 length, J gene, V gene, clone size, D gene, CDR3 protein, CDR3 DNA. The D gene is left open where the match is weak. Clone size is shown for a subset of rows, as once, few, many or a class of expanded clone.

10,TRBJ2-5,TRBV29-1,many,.,CSVGTFYQYF,TGCAGCGTTGGAACGTTTTACCAGTACTTC
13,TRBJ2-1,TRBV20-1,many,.,CSVGLTVYNEQFF,TGCAGTGTGGGGCTCACCGTCTACAATGAGCAGTTCTTC
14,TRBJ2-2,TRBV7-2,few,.,CASSSRGTTGELFF,TGTGCCAGCAGCAGTCGGGGGACCACCGGGGAGCTGTTTTTT
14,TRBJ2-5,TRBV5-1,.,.,CASGPTVPQETQYF,TGCGCCAGCGGGCCCACTGTACCACAAGAGACCCAGTACTTC
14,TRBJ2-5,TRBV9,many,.,CASSSQATQETQYF,TGTGCCAGCAGCTCACAGGCTACCCAAGAGACCCAGTACTTC
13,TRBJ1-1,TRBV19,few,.,CASSIRENTEAFF,TGTGCCAGTAGTATCCGGGAGAACACTGAAGCTTTCTTT
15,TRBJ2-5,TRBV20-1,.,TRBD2,CSARDEGRAQETQYF,TGCAGTGCTAGAGACGAGGGGAGGGCCCAAGAGACCCAGTACTTC
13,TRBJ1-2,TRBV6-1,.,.,CASSEPTRWSYTF,TGTGCCAGCAGTGAACCGACACGGTGGAGCTACACCTTC
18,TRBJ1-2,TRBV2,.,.,CASSEARGGPSDNYGYTF,TGTGCCAGCAGTGAAGCGCGGGGGGGGCCGTCGGATAACTATGGCTACACCTTC
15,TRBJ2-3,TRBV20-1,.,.,CSARDLEGFVDTQYF,TGCAGTGCTAGAGATCTGGAGGGGTTCGTCGATACGCAGTATTTT
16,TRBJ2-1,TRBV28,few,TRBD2,CASSSTSGRIYNEQFF,TGTGCCAGCAGCTCTACTAGCGGGAGGATCTACAATGAGCAGTTCTTC
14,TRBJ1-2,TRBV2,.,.,CASSETGQEYGYTF,TGTGCCAGCAGTGAAACCGGGCAGGAGTATGGCTACACCTTC
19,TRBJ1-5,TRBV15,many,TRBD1,CATSRGSLTGVNSNQPQHF,TGTGCCACCAGCAGAGGGTCATTGACAGGGGTCAATAGCAATCAGCCCCAGCATTTT
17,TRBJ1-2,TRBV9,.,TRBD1,CASSAAQTGGTNYGYTF,TGTGCCAGCAGCGCCGCCCAGACAGGGGGGACCAACTATGGCTATACCTTC
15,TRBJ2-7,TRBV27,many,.,CASSLLGGGSYEQYF,TGTGCCAGCAGTTTATTAGGAGGGGGGTCCTACGAGCAGTACTTC
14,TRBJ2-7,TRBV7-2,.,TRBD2,CASSFMRGNYEQYF,TGTGCCAGCAGCTTTATGCGGGGGAACTACGAGCAGTACTTC
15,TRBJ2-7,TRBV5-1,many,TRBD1,CASSATGGPDYEQYF,TGCGCCAGCAGCGCAACAGGGGGGCCAGACTACGAGCAGTACTTC
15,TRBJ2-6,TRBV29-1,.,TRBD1,CSVATGATGANVLTF,TGCAGCGTCGCGACAGGGGCGACCGGGGCCAACGTCCTGACTTTC
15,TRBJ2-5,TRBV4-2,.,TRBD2,CASSQDRGTRGEQYF,TGTGCCAGCAGCCAAGATCGGGGAACCCGGGGGGAGCAGTACTTC
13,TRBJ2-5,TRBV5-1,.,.,CASREGFQETQYF,TGCGCCAGCAGAGAGGGGTTCCAAGAGACCCAGTACTTC
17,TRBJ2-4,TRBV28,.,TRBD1,CASSGTGGAIAKNIQYF,TGTGCCAGCAGTGGGACAGGGGGAGCGATAGCCAAAAACATTCAGTACTTC
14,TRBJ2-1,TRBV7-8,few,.,CASSPWSESNEQFF,TGTGCCAGCAGCCCATGGAGTGAAAGCAATGAGCAGTTCTTC
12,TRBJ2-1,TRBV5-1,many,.,CASSLVWDEQFF,TGCGCCAGCAGCTTGGTATGGGATGAGCAGTTCTTC
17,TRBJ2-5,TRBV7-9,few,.,CASSSPWRQISQETQYF,TGTGCCAGCAGCTCCCCCTGGAGGCAGATTTCACAAGAGACCCAGTACTTC
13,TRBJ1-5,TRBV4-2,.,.,CASSQDRGSPQHF,TGTGCCAGCAGCCAAGATCGGGGATCGCCCCAGCATTTT
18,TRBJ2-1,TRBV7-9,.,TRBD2,CASSTTSGRPLGGNEQFF,TGTGCCAGCAGCACGACTAGCGGGAGGCCCTTAGGGGGGAATGAGCAGTTCTTC
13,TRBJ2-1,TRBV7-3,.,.,CASGTPFYNEQFF,TGTGCCAGCGGGACTCCCTTTTACAATGAGCAGTTCTTC
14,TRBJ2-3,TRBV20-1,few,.,CSAWDPEDTDTQYF,TGCAGTGCTTGGGACCCTGAGGATACAGATACGCAGTATTTT
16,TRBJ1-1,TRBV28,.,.,CASSTPTGTSGRKAFF,TGTGCCAGCAGTACTCCTACCGGGACTTCTGGGCGGAAAGCTTTCTTT
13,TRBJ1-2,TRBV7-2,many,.,CASSYVRDYGYTF,TGTGCCAGCAGCTATGTCAGGGACTATGGCTACACCTTC
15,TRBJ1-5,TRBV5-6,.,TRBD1,CASSMIRQGGQPQHF,TGTGCCAGCAGCATGATCAGACAGGGCGGTCAGCCCCAGCATTTT
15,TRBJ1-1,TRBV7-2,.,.,CASSLAIHRVTEAFF,TGTGCCAGCAGCTTAGCGATCCACAGGGTAACTGAAGCTTTCTTT
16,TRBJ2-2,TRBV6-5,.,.,CASSYYPEGNTGELFF,TGTGCCAGCAGTTACTACCCTGAAGGGAACACCGGGGAGCTGTTTTTT
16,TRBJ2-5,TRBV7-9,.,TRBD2,CASSLALAATQETQYF,TGTGCCAGCAGCTTAGCACTAGCGGCCACCCAAGAGACCCAGTACTTC